These 32 T cell receptor beta chains were sequenced from one sample in a study of cytomegalovirus exposure and HLA in healthy donors. PCR employed 60 Vbeta and 13 Jbeta primers. Only in-frame clones appear in the TCRdb table, and some are missing; sequencing was by immunoSEQ multiplex PCR. The repertoire holds around 220,000 clones, with about 83% as singletons. Sample: PBMCs. The receptors here all came from a girl aged 10 to 17 in good health and CMV-seronegative.

This sequence joins TRBV30 and TRBJ2-5, with D maybe TRBD1 (6 bases). Germline V gene data show CDR1 as GTSNPN and CDR2 as SVGIG (reference sequence). The CDR3 consists of 13 residues. Trimming shortened V by 3 bases and J by 2 bases, and 10 bases separated the two germline ends. Written as DNA, the CDR3 is TGTGCCTGGAGCAGACAGGTTCAAGAGACCCAGTACTTC. Translating gives CAWSRQVQETQYF.

The rearrangement links TRBV6-4 to TRBJ2-3; D may be TRBD2 (6 bases). CDR3 length: 15 amino acids. Per germline, CDR1 MRHNA and CDR2 SNTAGT. Trimming removed 5 bases at V and 0 bases at J, with 12 bases between. The CDR3 nucleotides read TGTGCCAGCAGTTCCGAGGGGACTAGCACAGATACGCAGTATTTT. Translation: CASSSEGTSTDTQYF.

V usage is TRBV11-2 and J usage is TRBJ1-5; the D is unclear. This CDR3 spans 13 amino acids. CDR1 and CDR2 (germline): SGHAT, FQNNGV. V shed 1 base and J shed 3 bases, with 4 bases lying between them. For the CDR3, the DNA is TGTGCCAGCAGCTTAGGGCTCAATCAGCCCCAGCATTTT. It is translated as CASSLGLNQPQHF.

V is TRBV6-5 and J is TRBJ1-1; 7 positions match TRBD1. Germline V gene sequence: CDR1 MNHEY, CDR2 SVGAGI. V lost 5 bases and J lost 1; bases outside the gene matches: 1. The CDR3 consists of 13 residues. CDR3 in DNA: TGTGCCAGCAGTGGGACAGCGAACACTGAAGCTTTCTTT. Translation gives CASSGTANTEAFF.

A single count supports this clone. This chain joins TRBV6-5 and TRBJ1-5; possibly TRBD1 for D (6 bases). Deletions cut 6 bases from V and 4 bases from J, with 16 bases between. This CDR3 has 15 amino acids. Germline CDR1 reads MNHEY; CDR2 reads SVGAGI. The CDR3 spells CASSPLGTQNQPQHF. The CDR3 DNA sequence: TGTGCCAGCAGCCCCCTCGGGACACAGAATCAGCCCCAGCATTTT.

The chain joins TRBV5-8 to TRBJ2-1; 7 bases align to TRBD1. The germline gives CDR1 SGHTS, CDR2 YDEGEE. This CDR3 contains 14 residues. The trim removed 1 base at V and 7 bases at J, leaving 5 bases unmatched. The CDR3 nucleotides are TGTGCCAGCAGCTTGATAGGGACAGTGAATGAGCAGTTCTTC. This translates into CASSLIGTVNEQFF. Together with reference TRBV5-8 and TRBJ2-1, the CDR3 gives the full variable domain: EAGVTQSPTHLIKTRGQQATLRCSPISGHTSVYWYQQALGLGLQFLLWYDEGEERNRGNFPPRFSGRQFPNYSSELNVNALELEDSALYLCASSLIGTVNEQFFGPGTRLTVL.

The chain is built from TRBV29-1 and TRBJ1-6; 8 bases line up with TRBD1. The CDR3 consists of 13 residues. Germline V lookup: CDR1 SQVTM, CDR2 ANQGSEA. The V and J ends lost 6 bases and 8 bases, in that order; junction bases with no gene match: 6. The CDR3 region is CSVRTGQDSPLHF. The DNA of the CDR3 is TGCAGCGTCCGGACAGGGCAGGATTCACCCCTCCACTTT.

Here the CDR3 reads CASSGTRGLNTEAFF. In DNA, the CDR3 is TGTGCCAGCAGCGGAACCAGGGGTCTGAACACTGAAGCTTTCTTT. The chain links TRBV5-6 to TRBJ1-1, with D maybe TRBD1 (6 bases). CDR1 and CDR2 (germline): SGHDT, YYEEEE. Trimming cost V 4 bases and J 0 bases, with 13 bases left between them. The CDR3 spans 15 residues.

The rearrangement uses TRBV29-1 and TRBJ2-7; D not resolved. Trimming took off 6 bases at V and 2 bases at J, with 8 bases between the two ends. The CDR3 has 11 amino acids. Per the germline V gene, CDR1 is SQVTM and CDR2 is ANQGSEA. CDR3: CSVAEAYEQYF. For the CDR3, the DNA is TGCAGCGTCGCCGAGGCCTACGAGCAGTACTTC.

The chain is built from TRBV5-4 and TRBJ2-5; weak D call: TRBD2 (5 bases). In germline, CDR1 is SGHNT, CDR2 YYREEE (reference sequence). The CDR3 extends over 16 amino acids. Trimming shortened V by 1 base and J by 3 bases, and 16 bases separated the two germline ends. The CDR3 DNA reads TGTGCCAGCAGCTTGATTGTGTGGGAGAAAGAAGAGACCCAGTACTTC. Amino acid sequence: CASSLIVWEKEETQYF.

The gene calls are TRBV28 and TRBJ1-5, with 7 bases fitting TRBD1. This CDR3 region has 15 residues. CDR1 and CDR2 from the germline V gene are MDHEN and SYDVKM. With 6 bases clipped from V and 5 bases from J, the junction kept 10 bases outside the gene matches. CDR3: CASRPGTASYQPQHF. In DNA form, the CDR3 reads TGTGCCAGCAGACCAGGGACAGCCAGCTATCAGCCCCAGCATTTT.

This clone was found a few times. The J gene is TRBJ1-1, the V gene TRBV7-9, with 7 bases identical to TRBD1. The ends lost 1 base at V and 5 bases at J; junction bases unmatched: 1. The CDR3 spans 13 residues. Germline values: CDR1 SEHNR, CDR2 FQNEAQ (reference sequence). The CDR3 nucleotides are TGTGCCAGCAGCTTAGAACAGGGGACTGAAGCTTTCTTT. This translates into CASSLEQGTEAFF.

This rearrangement joins TRBV28 to TRBJ1-5; D is perhaps TRBD1 (6 bases). The V gene's germline CDR1 is MDHEN and CDR2 SYDVKM. Trimming took 6 bases from V and 7 from J, leaving 16 bases between them. The CDR3 loop spans 14 amino acids. CDR3 DNA: TGTGCCAGCAGCCGCCCGGGGGGCGGGCAGCCCCAGCATTTT. Its protein product is CASSRPGGGQPQHF.

The chain uses TRBV6-5 and TRBJ1-2; D is ambiguous. Germline V gives CDR1 MNHEY, CDR2 SVGAGI. The CDR3 consists of 12 residues. With 2 bases removed from V and 3 bases from J, the gap between germline ends came to 4 bases. The CDR3: CASSYTDYGYTF. The CDR3 DNA reads TGTGCCAGCAGTTACACGGACTATGGCTACACCTTC.

V is TRBV7-9 and J is TRBJ2-7; 11 bases map to TRBD2. The V gene end was trimmed by 4 bases and the J gene end by 2 bases; junction bases not matched to a gene: 10. The germline CDR1 and CDR2 sequences are SEHNR and FQNEAQ (reference sequence). This CDR3 region has 17 residues. CDR3 sequence (DNA): TGTGCCAGCAGCTCTCCCGGGACTAGCGGTATTACCTACGAGCAGTACTTC. Protein: CASSSPGTSGITYEQYF.

This clone was seen only once. The chain joins TRBV28 to TRBJ1-5, with D hard to call. Looked up from germline, CDR1 is MDHEN and CDR2 is SYDVKM. The CDR3 is made up of 15 amino acids. V was shortened by 7 bases and J by 5 bases, with 18 bases between the two germline ends. CDR3 protein: CASTEIPITYQPQHF. CDR3 nucleotide sequence: TGTGCCAGCACCGAGATTCCCATCACCTATCAGCCCCAGCATTTT.

V and J are TRBV7-8 and TRBJ1-1, with 7 positions matching TRBD1. Germline trimming cut 5 bases from V and 0 bases from J; bases unmatched to any gene: 6. Germline loops: CDR1 SGHVS, CDR2 FQNEAQ. CDR3 length: 15 amino acids. CDR3 sequence (DNA): TGTGCCAGCAGCCCCGGGGGACAGATGAACACTGAAGCTTTCTTT. The encoded protein is CASSPGGQMNTEAFF.

This chain uses TRBV9 with TRBJ2-7; TRBD2 might be the D (6 bases). Germline V gene sequence: CDR1 SGDLS, CDR2 YYNGEE. V dropped 0 bases and J dropped 3 bases, with 22 bases sitting between them. This CDR3 contains 18 residues. CDR3 sequence reads: CASSVGPTGWGLDYEQYF. The CDR3 nucleotides read TGTGCCAGCAGCGTAGGACCCACAGGTTGGGGACTTGACTACGAGCAGTACTTC.

The rearrangement links TRBV7-8 to TRBJ2-1; tentative D call: TRBD2 (6 bases). V was clipped by 3 bases and J by 8 bases, with 17 bases between them. This CDR3 has 15 amino acids. Germline lookup yields CDR1 SGHVS and CDR2 FQNEAQ. CDR3 coding DNA: TGTGCCAGCAGCTTCAGATCCCGGGACTCACATGAGCAGTTCTTC. Residues: CASSFRSRDSHEQFF.

The chain uses TRBV5-4 and TRBJ1-1; no clear D gene. This CDR3 region has 16 residues. V lost 0 bases and J lost 0, with 12 bases in between. Germline V CDR1 and CDR2: SGHNT, YYREEE (reference sequence). The CDR3, as DNA: TGTGCCAGCAGCTTGGGGGCCGGTAATATGAACACTGAAGCTTTCTTT. Amino acid sequence: CASSLGAGNMNTEAFF. Looking up the rest from reference TRBV5-4 and TRBJ1-1 gives the full variable domain: ETGVTQSPTHLIKTRGQQVTLRCSSQSGHNTVSWYQQALGQGPQFIFQYYREEENGRGNFPPRFSGLQFPNYSSELNVNALELDDSALYLCASSLGAGNMNTEAFFGQGTRLTVV.

The chain has TRBV19 and TRBJ2-1; 9 bases map to TRBD2. The germline V gene encodes CDR1 LNHDA and CDR2 SQIVND (reference sequence). This CDR3 has 14 amino acids. J gave up 0 bases and V 10 bases, and 4 bases lay outside the gene matches. The CDR3 sequence is CATETSGSYNEQFF. CDR3 coding DNA: TGTGCCACAGAGACTAGCGGCTCCTACAATGAGCAGTTCTTC.

The chain employs TRBV6-5 and TRBJ2-7, with D perhaps matching TRBD2 (6 bases). Germline V lookup: CDR1 MNHEY, CDR2 SVGAGI. This CDR3 contains 14 residues. The germline V and J ends were trimmed by 2 bases and 6 bases, with 14 bases remaining between them. CDR3 nucleotide sequence: TGTGCCAGCAGTTACGGCCCTGGAGGGAGCGAGCAGTACTTC. Its translation: CASSYGPGGSEQYF.

The rearrangement links TRBV6-1 to TRBJ2-5; weak D call: TRBD1 (5 bases). Germline V gene sequence: CDR1 MNHNS, CDR2 SASEGT. V shed 3 bases and J shed 4 bases, with 15 bases lying between them. CDR3 length: 15 residues. The CDR3 is CASSEVEGARETQYF. For the CDR3, the DNA is TGTGCCAGCAGTGAGGTGGAAGGGGCTCGAGAGACCCAGTACTTC.

The V gene is TRBV28, the J gene TRBJ1-5; D is uncertain. Germline assignment: CDR1 MDHEN and CDR2 SYDVKM. V dropped 10 bases and J dropped 10 bases, with 11 bases sitting between them. The length of the CDR3 is 10 residues. CDR3 residues: CATNKYPQHF. In DNA, the CDR3 is TGTGCCACCAACAAGTATCCCCAGCATTTT.

V and J are TRBV7-3 and TRBJ1-6, with 9 nucleotides matching TRBD1. CDR1 and CDR2 from the germline V gene are SGHTA and FQGTGA. Trimming took 6 bases from V and 5 from J; bases not matched to a gene: 5. This CDR3 is 15 amino acids long. The CDR3 DNA reads TGTGCCAGCAGTCAGACAGGGGGTGATAATTCACCCCTCCACTTT. It codes for CASSQTGGDNSPLHF.

The chain recombines TRBV7-3 with TRBJ1-6, with a possible D match to TRBD1 (5 bases). This CDR3 is 16 amino acids long. Germline V gene sequence: CDR1 SGHTA, CDR2 FQGTGA. V lost 5 bases and J lost 5, with 16 bases in between. The CDR3: CASSQIQGLDNSPLHF. The DNA of the CDR3 is TGTGCCAGCAGCCAAATCCAGGGTTTGGATAATTCACCCCTCCACTTT. The full variable domain, completed using reference TRBV7-3 and TRBJ1-6, is GAGVSQTPSNKVTEKGKYVELRCDPISGHTALYWYRQSLGQGPEFLIYFQGTGAADDSGLPNDRFFAVRPEGSVSTLKIQRTERGDSAVYLCASSQIQGLDNSPLHFGNGTRLTVT.

This chain joins TRBV19 and TRBJ2-7; D gene unclear. Trimming cost V 5 bases and J 7 bases, with 9 bases left between them. The CDR3 contains 11 residues. The germline gives CDR1 LNHDA, CDR2 SQIVND (reference sequence). In nucleotides, the CDR3 is TGTGCCAGTAGTTTCCGCCGGGAGCAGTACTTC. It encodes CASSFRREQYF.

This clone was observed a few times. The chain joins TRBV21-1 to TRBJ1-2. TRBV21-1 is a pseudogene. The CDR3 runs to 11 residues. The chain's CDR3 is CANEADYGYTF. CDR3 nucleotides: TGTGCCAACGAGGCCGACTATGGCTACACCTTC.

V gene TRBV7-2 combines with J gene TRBJ1-5; unclear D gene. Germline V gene data show CDR1 as SGHTA and CDR2 as FQGNSA. V lost 6 bases to trimming and J lost 5 bases, with 14 bases between them. The CDR3 sequence is 14 residues long. Here the CDR3 DNA reads TGTGCCAGCAGTGTACGGGGTGGTGATCAGCCCCAGCATTTT. Translation: CASSVRGGDQPQHF.

This clone was seen more than once but under ten times. The rearrangement joins TRBV7-9 to TRBJ1-2; the D is unclear. The CDR3 sequence is 11 residues long. Germline CDR1 reads SEHNR; CDR2 reads FQNEAQ (reference sequence). Trimming removed 5 bases from V and 4 bases from J, with 5 bases in between. The CDR3 is CASSPLYGYTF. The CDR3 DNA follows: TGTGCCAGCAGCCCCCTCTATGGCTACACCTTC.

The J gene is TRBJ1-5, the V gene TRBV6-1; 7 bases match TRBD1. In germline, CDR1 is MNHNS, CDR2 SASEGT. The CDR3 has 14 residues. V was clipped by 2 bases and J by 3 bases; unmatched bases: 1. In DNA form, the CDR3 reads TGTGCCAGCAGTGAACAGGGGGTCAATCAGCCCCAGCATTTT. It yields the protein CASSEQGVNQPQHF.

The J gene is TRBJ1-5, the V gene TRBV4-3, with D tentatively TRBD1 (5 bases). Trimming took 0 bases from V and 7 from J, leaving 13 bases between them. Germline assignment: CDR1 LGHNA and CDR2 YSLEER. This CDR3 is built from 15 residues. The CDR3 loop reads CASSQDFNRGQPQHF. The CDR3 bases are TGCGCCAGCAGCCAAGATTTTAACCGGGGGCAGCCCCAGCATTTT.